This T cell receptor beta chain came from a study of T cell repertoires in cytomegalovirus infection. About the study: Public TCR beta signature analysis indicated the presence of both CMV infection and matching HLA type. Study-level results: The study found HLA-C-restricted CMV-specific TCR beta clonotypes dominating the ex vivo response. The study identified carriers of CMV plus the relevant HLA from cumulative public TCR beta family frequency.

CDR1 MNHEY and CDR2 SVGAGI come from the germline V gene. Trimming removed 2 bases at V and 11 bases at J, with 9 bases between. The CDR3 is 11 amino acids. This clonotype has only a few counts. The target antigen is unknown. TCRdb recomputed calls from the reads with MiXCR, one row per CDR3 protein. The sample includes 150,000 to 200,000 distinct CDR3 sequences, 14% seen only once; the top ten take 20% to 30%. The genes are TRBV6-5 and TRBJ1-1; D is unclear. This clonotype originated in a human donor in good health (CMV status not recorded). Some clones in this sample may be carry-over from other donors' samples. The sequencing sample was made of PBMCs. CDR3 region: CASSYGLGAFF. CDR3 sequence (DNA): TGTGCCAGCAGTTACGGGTTGGGCGCTTTCTTT.